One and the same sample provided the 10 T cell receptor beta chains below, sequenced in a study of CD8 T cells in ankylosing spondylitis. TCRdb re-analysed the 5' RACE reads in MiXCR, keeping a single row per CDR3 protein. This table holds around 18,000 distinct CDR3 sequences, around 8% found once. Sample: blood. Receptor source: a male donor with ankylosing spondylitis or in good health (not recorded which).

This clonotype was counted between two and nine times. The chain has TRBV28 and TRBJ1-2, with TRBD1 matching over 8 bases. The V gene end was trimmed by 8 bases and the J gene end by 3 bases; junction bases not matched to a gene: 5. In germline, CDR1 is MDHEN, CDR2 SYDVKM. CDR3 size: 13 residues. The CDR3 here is CASRRGLDYGYTF. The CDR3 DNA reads TGTGCCAGCCGCAGGGGGCTAGACTATGGCTACACCTTC.

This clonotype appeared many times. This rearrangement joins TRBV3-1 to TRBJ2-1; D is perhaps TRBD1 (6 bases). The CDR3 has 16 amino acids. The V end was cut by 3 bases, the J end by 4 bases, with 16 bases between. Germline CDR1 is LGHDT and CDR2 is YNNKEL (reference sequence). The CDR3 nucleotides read TGTGCCAGCAGCCAGACAGGCGGGCTCGTTTACAATGAGCAGTTCTTC. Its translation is CASSQTGGLVYNEQFF.

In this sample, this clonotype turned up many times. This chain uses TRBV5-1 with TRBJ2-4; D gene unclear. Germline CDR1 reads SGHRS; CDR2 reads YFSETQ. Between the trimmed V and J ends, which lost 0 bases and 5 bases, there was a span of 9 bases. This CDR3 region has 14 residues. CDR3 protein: CASSLGQIENIQYF. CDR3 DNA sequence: TGCGCCAGCAGCTTGGGGCAAATCGAAAACATTCAGTACTTC.

The CDR3 DNA sequence: TGTGCCAGCAAGTCGCCCACAGATACGCAGTATTTT. This codes for CASKSPTDTQYF. The chain couples TRBV6-1 to TRBJ2-3; D unresolved. V was clipped by 7 bases and J by 2 bases, with 7 bases between them. The CDR3 contains 12 residues. Germline assignment: CDR1 MNHNS and CDR2 SASEGT.

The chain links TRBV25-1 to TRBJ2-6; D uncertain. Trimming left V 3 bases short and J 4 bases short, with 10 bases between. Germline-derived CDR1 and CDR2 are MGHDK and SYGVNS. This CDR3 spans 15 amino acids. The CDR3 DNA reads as TGTGCCAGCAGTGATCGCCCTGGCGGGGCCAACGTCCTGACTTTC. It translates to CASSDRPGGANVLTF.

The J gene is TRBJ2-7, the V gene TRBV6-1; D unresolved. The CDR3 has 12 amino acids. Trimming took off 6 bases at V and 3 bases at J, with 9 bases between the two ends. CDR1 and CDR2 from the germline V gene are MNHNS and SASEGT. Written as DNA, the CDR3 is TGTGCCAGCAGGGACGCCGTCTACGAGCAGTACGTC. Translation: CASRDAVYEQYV.

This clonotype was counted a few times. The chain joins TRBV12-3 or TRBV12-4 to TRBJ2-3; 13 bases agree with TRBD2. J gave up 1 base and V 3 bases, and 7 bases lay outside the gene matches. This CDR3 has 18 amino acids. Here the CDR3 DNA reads TGTGCCAGCAGTTTGACTAGCGGGGGGCCCCACGGCACAGATACGCAGTATTTT. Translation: CASSLTSGGPHGTDTQYF.

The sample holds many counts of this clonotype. Here the CDR3 reads CSASAGQGSAYEQYV. The CDR3 DNA reads as TGCAGTGCTAGCGCTGGACAGGGGAGCGCCTACGAGCAGTACGTC. This chain connects TRBV20-1 to TRBJ2-7; 9 positions agree with TRBD1. Germline CDR1 reads DFQATT; CDR2 reads SNEGSKA (reference sequence). Germline trimming cut 3 bases from V and 2 bases from J; bases unmatched to any gene: 8. The CDR3 loop spans 15 amino acids.

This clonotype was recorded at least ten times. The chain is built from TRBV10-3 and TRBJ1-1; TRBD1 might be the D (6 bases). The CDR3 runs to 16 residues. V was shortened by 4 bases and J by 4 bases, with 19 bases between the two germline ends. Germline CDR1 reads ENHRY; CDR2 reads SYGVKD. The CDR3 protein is CAISGSGWGQSTEAFF. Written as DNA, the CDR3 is TGTGCCATCAGTGGTTCTGGATGGGGGCAAAGCACTGAAGCTTTCTTT.

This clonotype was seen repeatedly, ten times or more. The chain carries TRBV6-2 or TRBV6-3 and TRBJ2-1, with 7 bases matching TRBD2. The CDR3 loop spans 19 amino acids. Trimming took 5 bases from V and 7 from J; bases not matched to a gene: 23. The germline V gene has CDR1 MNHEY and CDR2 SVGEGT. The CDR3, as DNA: TGTGCCAGCAGTCCCCAAGCAGCGGGTAGCGGGTCAAGGGTTAATGAGCAGTTCTTC. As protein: CASSPQAAGSGSRVNEQFF.